This TCR beta chain derives from a study of shared clonotypes between healthy human individuals. Study-wide points: Having only a few donors restricted how much genetic and exposure-history diversity was captured. Larger estimated richness was generally recorded for naive subsets relative to memory subsets.

The assay ran at deep level. The table came from immunoSEQ multiplex PCR; TCRdb's copy has only in-frame clones and leaves some out. The data contain over 2 million clones, 92% of them seen just once; the ten biggest clones take up around 0.38%. The CDR3 is 15 amino acids. As concerns this clone: What it binds is not known.

The receptor's source is a man aged 18 to 30 in good health. Some clones in this sample may be carry-over from other donors' samples. The chain is built from TRBV21-1 and TRBJ2-3; the table calls TRBD1, which could not be checked here. TRBV21-1 is labeled a pseudogene. The sample comprised naive CD4+ T cells from PBMCs. Subset described: CD45RA+ positively selected. This CDR3 is CASSKESAGDYTQYF. The CDR3 DNA reads as TGTGCCAGCAGCAAAGAGTCGGCAGGGGATTATACGCAGTATTTT.